This T cell receptor beta chain is from a study of cytomegalovirus exposure and HLA in healthy donors. General observations from the study: In an earlier analysis, in some 600 donors, most V segments appeared productive either ~90% or ~30% of the time. The study flagged around 150 TCR beta chains as cytomegalovirus-associated.

Researchers ran the PCR with 60 Vbeta and 13 Jbeta primers. TCRdb's table, derived via immunoSEQ multiplex PCR, lists solely in-frame clones and lacks some. The sample comprises tens of thousands of clones, about 70% of which are singletons, and roughly 11% rests with the top ten. Germline lookup yields CDR1 SEHNR and CDR2 FQNEAQ (reference sequence). V shed 0 bases and J shed 10 bases, with 13 bases lying between them. This CDR3 is built from 14 residues. As concerns this clone: The antigen is unknown.

Nominal health characterized the donors when sampled, though unrecorded immune exposures were likely. The TCR comes from a woman aged 25-40 years in good health and CMV-seronegative. The chain combines TRBV7-9 with TRBJ2-1; no definite D call. The sequenced material came from PBMCs. CDR3: CASSLALGSMEQFF. CDR3 in DNA: TGTGCCAGCAGCTTAGCGCTCGGGTCGATGGAGCAGTTCTTC.